These 26 T cell receptor beta chains share one sample of origin, sequenced in a study of blood T cell repertoires in COVID-19. Sequenced by immunoSEQ multiplex PCR; TCRdb stores in-frame clones only, minus some. The sample yields approximately 200,000 clones, about 90% seen once. The specimen sequenced was peripheral blood. These receptors were obtained from a young man with COVID-19, enrolled during active disease.

The chain combines TRBV5-1 with TRBJ1-2; unclear D gene. Germline CDR1 is SGHRS and CDR2 is YFSETQ. V was cut by 6 bases and J by 5 bases, with 14 bases left in between. This CDR3 has 13 residues. The DNA for the CDR3 is TGCGCCAGCACCAATGAAGGCGGGTATGGCTACACCTTC. Its protein is CASTNEGGYGYTF.

This clone has just a few counts. This chain joins TRBV24-1 and TRBJ2-7, with 10 positions matching TRBD1. The CDR3 sequence is 15 residues long. Germline V lookup: CDR1 KGHDR, CDR2 SFDVKD. The junction had 6 bases not matched to a gene; V was cut back by 3 bases and J by 5 bases. The CDR3 bases are TGTGCCACCAGTGATCCAACCGGGACAGGGGACGAGCAGTACTTC. It yields the protein CATSDPTGTGDEQYF.

The V and J genes are TRBV7-9 and TRBJ1-6; D not resolved. Per the germline V gene, CDR1 is SEHNR and CDR2 is FQNEAQ (reference sequence). V dropped 0 bases and J dropped 8 bases, with 8 bases sitting between them. The CDR3 has 14 amino acids. In DNA form, the CDR3 reads TGTGCCAGCAGCTTAGCGCGACTTCATTCACCCCTCCACTTT. Its translation is CASSLARLHSPLHF. The full variable domain, rest sourced from reference TRBV7-9 and TRBJ1-6, is DTGVSQNPRHKITKRGQNVTFRCDPISEHNRLYWYRQTLGQGPEFLTYFQNEAQLEKSRLLSDRFSAERPKGSFSTLEIQRTEQGDSAMYLCASSLARLHSPLHFGNGTRLTVT.

Remarks on this clone: The junction does not match germline at one end; this may be a read error. The chain uses TRBV30 and TRBJ2-7; D unclear. The CDR3 runs to 12 residues. Per germline, CDR1 GTSNPN and CDR2 SVGIG (reference sequence). The CDR3 here is CAWSVRRGAEDF. The CDR3 nucleotides are TGTGCCTGGAGTGTACGGAGAGGCGCCGAGGACTTC.

J is TRBJ1-2 and V is TRBV7-2; D gene ambiguous. CDR3 length: 14 residues. CDR1 and CDR2 (germline): SGHTA, FQGNSA. Deletions cut 2 bases from V and 2 bases from J, with 9 bases between. The CDR3 DNA reads as TGTGCCAGCAGCTTATTTTTGGGCAACTATGGCTACACCTTC. It yields the protein CASSLFLGNYGYTF.

This clone was counted once. The chain has TRBV29-1 and TRBJ1-5, with D tentatively TRBD1 (6 bases). Trimming left V 7 bases short and J 6 bases short, with 16 bases between. CDR3 length: 13 amino acids. Germline V gives CDR1 SQVTM, CDR2 ANQGSEA. CDR3 residues: CSATLTTGQPQHF. The DNA for the CDR3 is TGCAGCGCTACCCTGACGACAGGTCAGCCCCAGCATTTT.

This chain joins TRBV5-1 and TRBJ1-1; tentative D call: TRBD1 (5 bases). V lost 3 bases and J 2 bases, leaving 14 bases between the germline ends. The CDR3 covers 15 residues. The V gene's germline CDR1 is SGHRS and CDR2 YFSETQ. The chain's CDR3 is CASSWKQAANTEAFF. In DNA form, the CDR3 reads TGCGCCAGCAGCTGGAAACAGGCAGCTAACACTGAAGCTTTCTTT. Drawing the rest from reference TRBV5-1 and TRBJ1-1, the complete variable domain is KAGVTQTPRYLIKTRGQQVTLSCSPISGHRSVSWYQQTPGQGLQFLFEYFSETQRNKGNFPGRFSGRQFSNSRSEMNVSTLELGDSALYLCASSWKQAANTEAFFGQGTRLTVV.

This rearrangement joins TRBV3-1 (or the pseudogene TRBV3-2) to TRBJ2-3, with 9 bases matching TRBD1. There are 18 residues in the CDR3. Germline V gives CDR1 LGHDT, CDR2 YNNKEL (reference sequence). V was clipped by 0 bases and J by 0 bases; unmatched bases: 7. The CDR3 region is CASSQDFSGTGSTDTQYF. The DNA of the CDR3 is TGTGCCAGCAGCCAAGATTTCTCCGGGACAGGGAGCACAGATACGCAGTATTTT.

The chain employs TRBV5-4 and TRBJ1-6; D perhaps matches TRBD1 (6 bases). Germline-derived CDR1 and CDR2 are SGHNT and YYREEE (reference sequence). CDR3 size: 15 residues. The V gene lost 3 bases and the J gene lost 7 bases, with 14 bases spanning the gap. CDR3 protein: CASSSGTGLNSPLHF. As DNA, the CDR3 is TGTGCCAGCAGCTCCGGAACAGGGTTAAATTCACCCCTCCACTTT.

The chain carries TRBV6-5 and TRBJ2-2; tentative D call: TRBD2 (5 bases). Germline V gene sequence: CDR1 MNHEY, CDR2 SVGAGI. The CDR3 is 16 amino acids. Trimming pared 2 bases from V and 0 bases from J, leaving 10 bases between. The CDR3 loop reads CASSYGRGSNTGELFF. CDR3 DNA: TGTGCCAGCAGTTACGGTAGAGGGTCGAACACCGGGGAGCTGTTTTTT.

The chain joins TRBV27 to TRBJ2-3; D possibly corresponds to TRBD2 (5 bases). The germline gives CDR1 MNHEY, CDR2 SMNVEV (reference sequence). The CDR3 extends over 14 amino acids. Trimming pared 2 bases from V and 3 bases from J, leaving 9 bases between. This chain's CDR3 is CASSLRDGTDTQYF. CDR3 DNA sequence: TGTGCCAGCAGTTTACGGGATGGTACAGATACGCAGTATTTT.

This clone was found once. The CDR3 DNA is TGTGCCATAGGCTGGGGACAGGGTCCCAATGAGCAGTTCTTC. This sequence encodes CAIGWGQGPNEQFF. This chain joins TRBV28 and TRBJ2-1, with 9 bases matching TRBD1. Germline trimming cut 10 bases from V and 6 bases from J; bases unmatched to any gene: 10. Germline V gene lookup returns CDR1 MDHEN and CDR2 SYDVKM. This CDR3 is built from 14 residues.

This sequence joins TRBV5-4 and TRBJ2-7, with a tentative D call TRBD2 (6 bases). The CDR3 extends over 14 amino acids. Germline V gene lookup returns CDR1 SGHNT and CDR2 YYREEE (reference sequence). Trimming stripped 4 bases from V and 7 bases from J, with 18 bases between. CDR3 region: CASSPGLSKGEQYF. The CDR3 DNA sequence: TGTGCCAGCAGCCCGGGACTCTCCAAGGGTGAGCAGTACTTC.

This sequence joins TRBV6-2 or TRBV6-3 and TRBJ1-4; 12 bases match TRBD1. Germline CDR1 and CDR2: MNHEY and SVGEGT. The CDR3 runs 17 residues. Trimming at V came to 4 bases and at J to 5 bases, leaving 8 bases not matched to a gene. The CDR3 is CASSSGDRGPRNEKLFF. The DNA of the CDR3 is TGTGCCAGCAGTTCCGGGGACAGGGGGCCACGGAATGAAAAACTGTTTTTT.

The V and J genes are TRBV4-1 and TRBJ1-2, with 8 positions matching TRBD1. J gave up 7 bases and V 1 base, and 5 bases lay outside the gene matches. Germline CDR1 is MGHRA and CDR2 is YSYEKL. CDR3 length: 14 amino acids. The CDR3 spells CASSQGTGYLGYTF. Here the CDR3 DNA reads TGCGCCAGCAGCCAAGGGACAGGGTATCTTGGCTACACCTTC.

The rearrangement joins TRBV4-3 to TRBJ2-7, with D perhaps matching TRBD1 (7 bases). Germline-derived CDR1 and CDR2 are LGHNA and YSLEER. The CDR3 totals 15 residues. Trimming cost V 2 bases and J 7 bases, with 18 bases left between them. CDR3 sequence reads: CASSQTGTARGEQYF. CDR3 in DNA: TGCGCCAGCAGCCAAACCGGGACAGCTCGGGGGGAGCAGTACTTC.

The chain uses TRBV24-1 and TRBJ2-3, with 7 bases fitting TRBD2. The CDR3 is made up of 16 amino acids. Germline assignment: CDR1 KGHDR and CDR2 SFDVKD. The junction had 8 bases not matched to a gene; V was cut back by 4 bases and J by 2 bases. The chain's CDR3 is CATSETGLGVTDTQYF. CDR3 DNA: TGTGCCACCAGTGAAACCGGACTAGGGGTCACAGATACGCAGTATTTT.

The chain combines TRBV12-5 with TRBJ2-1, with 11 bases that match TRBD2. Per the germline V gene, CDR1 is LGHNT and CDR2 is FRNRAP. The CDR3 length is 17 residues. V gave up 1 base and J gave up 8 bases; unmatched junction bases: 10. CDR3 coding DNA: TGTGCTAGTGGTTTGGGAACTAGCGGGAGCGCCTTGGATGAGCAGTTCTTC. It codes for CASGLGTSGSALDEQFF.

This clone was seen a handful of times. The genes are TRBV7-9 and TRBJ1-2, with 8 bases fitting TRBD1. Germline lookup yields CDR1 SEHNR and CDR2 FQNEAQ (reference sequence). J was trimmed by 3 bases and V by 5 bases; bases with no gene match: 5. This CDR3 is built from 14 residues. CDR3 loop: CASSIRTGHYGYTF. As DNA, the CDR3 is TGTGCCAGCAGCATACGGACAGGGCACTATGGCTACACCTTC.

CDR3 sequence reads: CASTPRKGGGSTDTQYF. DNA of the CDR3: TGCGCCAGCACACCTCGGAAGGGAGGGGGTAGCACAGATACGCAGTATTTT. The chain combines TRBV5-1 with TRBJ2-3, with D possibly being TRBD2 (7 bases). V lost 6 bases and J 0 bases, leaving 20 bases between the germline ends. The CDR3 sequence is 17 residues long. Germline values: CDR1 SGHRS, CDR2 YFSETQ.

The V gene is TRBV5-6, the J gene TRBJ2-1; no reliable D call. This CDR3 comprises 14 residues. V was pared by 1 base and J by 0 bases, with 5 bases between. Germline lookup yields CDR1 SGHDT and CDR2 YYEEEE. CDR3 sequence (DNA): TGTGCCAGCAGCTTGATGAGCTCCTACAATGAGCAGTTCTTC. Translation gives CASSLMSSYNEQFF.

The rearrangement uses TRBV6-5 and TRBJ1-1; no definite D call. With 0 bases removed from V and 0 bases from J, the gap between germline ends came to 8 bases. Per germline, CDR1 MNHEY and CDR2 SVGAGI. The CDR3 totals 15 residues. CDR3 bases: TGTGCCAGCAGTTACTCCTTCAGATTGAACACTGAAGCTTTCTTT. This translates into CASSYSFRLNTEAFF.

The V and J genes are TRBV18 and TRBJ2-1, with 7 bases that match TRBD2. The germline gives CDR1 KGHSH, CDR2 LQKENI. CDR3 length equals 16 residues. The junction had 8 bases not matched to a gene; V was cut back by 0 bases and J by 6 bases. The CDR3 DNA is TGTGCCAGCTCACCACCAAATGGACTAGGGGCCAATGAGCAGTTCTTC. Translating gives CASSPPNGLGANEQFF.

The V and J genes are TRBV5-4 and TRBJ2-7, with TRBD1 matching 12 bases. V dropped 4 bases and J dropped 5; count of bases not matched to a gene: 7. The length of the CDR3 is 15 residues. Germline CDR1 reads SGHNT; CDR2 reads YYREEE (reference sequence). CDR3 sequence: CASSPGTGGVDEQYF. The CDR3 DNA sequence: TGTGCCAGCAGCCCGGGGACAGGGGGCGTCGACGAGCAGTACTTC.

V usage is TRBV3-1 (or the pseudogene TRBV3-2) and J usage is TRBJ1-2; 7 nucleotides agree with TRBD1. This CDR3 spans 18 amino acids. V dropped 2 bases and J dropped 2; count of bases not matched to a gene: 14. Per the germline V gene, CDR1 is LGHDT and CDR2 is YNNKEL (reference sequence). For the CDR3, the DNA is TGTGCCAGCAGCCAACTACCGGGACAGTTCATCAGCAACTATGGCTACACCTTC. Translating gives CASSQLPGQFISNYGYTF.

The CDR3 nucleotides read TGTGCTAGTGGTTTTAAAGACAGTGGAGCTTTCTTT. Its translation is CASGFKDSGAFF. This sequence joins TRBV12-5 and TRBJ1-1; tentative D call: TRBD1 (5 bases). This CDR3 has 12 residues. The V end lost 3 bases, the J end lost 10 bases, and 12 bases lay between the germline ends. Looked up from germline, CDR1 is LGHNT and CDR2 is FRNRAP.